The 18 T cell receptor beta chains presented below share a single source sample, sequenced in a study of regulatory T cells in long-lasting Graves disease. Arm-PCR of CDR3 regions and iRepertoire HTBI primers were the basis on which TCR beta libraries were built. Each CDR3 protein is one row after TCRdb ran MiXCR on the multiplex PCR reads. Counted here are around 500,000 distinct CDR3 sequences, less than 25% occurring once; the ten biggest clones make up 6.5% to 10%. Described time point: persistent/refractory GD, antithyroid drugs over 5 years with positive TRAb. The TCR library used RNA extracted from PBMCs. The source was peripheral blood mononuclear cells (PBMCs), collected when the disease was refractory, from a patient treated with antithyroid drugs. The receptors derive from a female donor with Graves disease.

This clonotype was counted between two and nine times. A single base is all that separates this from a far larger clone, so a read error is likely. V and J are TRBV11-1 and TRBJ2-7; 12 nucleotides match TRBD1. This CDR3 contains 14 residues. In germline, CDR1 is SGHAT, CDR2 FQDESV (reference sequence). CDR3 loop: CASSFGTGGYEQCF. The CDR3, as DNA: TGTGCCAGCAGCTTCGGGACAGGGGGCTACGAGCAGTGCTTC. Using reference TRBV11-1 and TRBJ2-7 for the parts outside the CDR3, the full variable domain is EAEVAQSPRYKITEKSQAVAFWCDPISGHATLYWYRQILGQGPELLVQFQDESVVDDSQLPKDRFSAERLKGVDSTLKIQPAELGDSAMYLCASSFGTGGYEQCFGPGTRLTVT.

This clonotype was counted ten times or more. This chain connects TRBV5-1 to TRBJ2-7; 8 nucleotides agree with TRBD1. Germline assignment: CDR1 SGHRS and CDR2 YFSETQ. Losses at the gene ends were 4 bases for V and 6 bases for J; bases not matched to a gene: 9. This CDR3 contains 14 residues. This CDR3 is CASSLTGDGTEQYF. CDR3 nucleotide sequence: TGCGCCAGCAGCCTGACAGGGGATGGCACCGAGCAGTACTTC.

As to this clonotype: A much larger clone is a single base away; this may be a read error. The chain recombines TRBV6-5 with TRBJ2-2; 10 nucleotides agree with TRBD2. The CDR3 runs to 18 residues. V was clipped by 0 bases and J by 3 bases; unmatched bases: 7. Germline CDR1 MNHEY, CDR2 SVGAGI. CDR3 sequence reads: CASSYSGTSVRDTGELFF. CDR3 coding DNA: TGTGCCAGCAGTTACTCTGGGACTAGCGTAAGGGACACCGGGGAGCTGTTTTTT.

This clonotype showed up just once. The chain carries TRBV5-4 and TRBJ2-7; possibly TRBD2 for D (6 bases). The germline V gene encodes CDR1 SGHNT and CDR2 YYREEE (reference sequence). Trimming shortened V by 7 bases and J by 5 bases, and 13 bases separated the two germline ends. This CDR3 spans 12 amino acids. CDR3 sequence reads: CASGEGLHEQYF. DNA for the CDR3: TGTGCCAGCGGCGAGGGACTGCACGAGCAGTACTTC.

Many counts were recorded for this clonotype. V usage is TRBV4-1 and J usage is TRBJ1-1, with D perhaps matching TRBD1 (6 bases). The CDR3 has 15 amino acids. The V end was cut by 2 bases, the J end by 7 bases, with 17 bases between. The V gene's germline CDR1 is MGHRA and CDR2 YSYEKL. The CDR3 coding sequence is TGCGCCAGCAGCCAACCGACAGGACGAGCTAATGAAGCTTTCTTT. Amino acids: CASSQPTGRANEAFF.

This clonotype was counted ten times or more. This chain joins TRBV5-1 and TRBJ1-1; possibly TRBD1 for D (5 bases). Germline CDR1 reads SGHRS; CDR2 reads YFSETQ. The V gene lost 2 bases and the J gene lost 6 bases, with 11 bases spanning the gap. The CDR3 sequence is 13 residues long. CDR3 DNA sequence: TGCGCCAGCAGCTTCCAGGGCCCCGCTGAAGCTTTCTTT. This sequence encodes CASSFQGPAEAFF.

At least ten counts were recorded for this clonotype. The chain carries TRBV27 and TRBJ2-5, with D possibly matching TRBD1 (6 bases). Germline CDR1 is MNHEY and CDR2 is SMNVEV (reference sequence). The CDR3 has 15 residues. V was clipped by 4 bases and J by 1 base, with 13 bases between them. CDR3 sequence reads: CASSSRRGGQETQYF. In DNA form, the CDR3 reads TGTGCCAGCAGTTCCCGAAGAGGGGGCCAAGAGACCCAGTACTTC.

J is TRBJ1-2 and V is TRBV19; 7 bases agree with TRBD1. The CDR3 is 13 residues long. V lost 5 bases to trimming and J lost 7 bases; unmatched junction nucleotides: 7. Looked up from germline, CDR1 is LNHDA and CDR2 is SQIVND (reference sequence). The CDR3 spells CASSSTGEGGYTF. The DNA for the CDR3 is TGTGCCAGTAGTTCCACAGGGGAAGGTGGCTACACCTTC.

The chain links TRBV30 to TRBJ2-5, with 14 bases that match TRBD2. The junction had 3 bases not matched to a gene; V was cut back by 5 bases and J by 4 bases. Germline lookup yields CDR1 GTSNPN and CDR2 SVGIG (reference sequence). CDR3 length: 14 residues. The CDR3 bases are TGTGCCTGGGGGACTAGCGGGAGCGGAGAGACCCAGTACTTC. It encodes CAWGTSGSGETQYF.

This clonotype was observed a handful of times. CDR3 bases: TGTGCCAGCAGCTTAAGGGACAGGGCTCCTGGAAACACCATATATTTT. The encoded protein is CASSLRDRAPGNTIYF. The chain has TRBV11-2 and TRBJ1-3; 9 bases are shared with TRBD1. Germline lookup yields CDR1 SGHAT and CDR2 FQNNGV. The CDR3 contains 16 residues. V was pared by 2 bases and J by 2 bases, with 4 bases of the junction left unmatched.

Many counts were recorded for this clonotype. The V and J genes are TRBV12-3 or TRBV12-4 and TRBJ2-2, with a weak D call TRBD1 (6 bases). V gave up 5 bases and J gave up 5 bases, with 15 bases separating them. The CDR3 loop spans 15 amino acids. The CDR3 loop reads CASSHTGFGTGELFF. The CDR3 DNA reads TGTGCCAGCAGTCATACAGGGTTTGGAACCGGGGAGCTGTTTTTT.

This clonotype was counted at least ten times. The chain recombines TRBV6-1 with TRBJ2-5; TRBD2 matches at 14 bases. Germline-derived CDR1 and CDR2 are MNHNS and SASEGT. There are 16 residues in the CDR3. V lost 5 bases to trimming and J lost 5 bases; unmatched junction nucleotides: 7. This chain's CDR3 is CASSRQTSGRVETQYF. The CDR3 DNA reads as TGTGCCAGCAGTCGCCAGACTAGCGGGAGGGTGGAGACCCAGTACTTC.

In this sample, this clonotype turned up many times. The genes are TRBV12-3 or TRBV12-4 and TRBJ2-7, with TRBD1 identical over 9 bases. The CDR3 spans 18 residues. The trim removed 3 bases at V and 4 bases at J, leaving 16 bases unmatched. CDR3 nucleotide sequence: TGTGCCAGCAGTTTGTCGTCGTTGGGGACAGGGACGAAATACGAGCAGTACTTC. It translates to CASSLSSLGTGTKYEQYF.

About this clonotype: A much larger clone lies one base from this, so it may be a read error. The chain carries TRBV6-1 and TRBJ2-2; either TRBD1 or TRBD2 may fit D (5 bases each). The CDR3 is made up of 13 amino acids. In germline, CDR1 is MNHNS, CDR2 SASEGT. CDR3 DNA sequence: TGTGCCGGCAGGCCGAGGGGTACCGGGGAGCTGTTTTTT. The encoded protein is CAGRPRGTGELFF.

In this sample, this clonotype turned up many times. The V and J genes are TRBV2 and TRBJ1-5; weak D call: TRBD1 (5 bases). This CDR3 is 14 amino acids long. Between the trimmed V and J ends, which lost 4 bases and 3 bases, there was a span of 10 bases. The germline V gene encodes CDR1 SNHLY and CDR2 FYNNEI. The CDR3 reads CASSGGDFNQPQHF. In nucleotides, the CDR3 is TGTGCCAGCAGTGGAGGGGATTTCAATCAGCCCCAGCATTTT.

In its sample, this clonotype was seen many times. The chain joins TRBV20-1 to TRBJ2-7; D unresolved. Germline values: CDR1 DFQATT, CDR2 SNEGSKA (reference sequence). Trimming took off 5 bases at V and 12 bases at J, with 14 bases between the two ends. This CDR3 contains 10 residues. CDR3 nucleotides: TGCAGTGCTTCGCGACACGTGGCGTACTTC. Its translation: CSASRHVAYF.

This clonotype was counted only a few times. The chain is built from TRBV30 and TRBJ1-2; no clear D gene. Germline V gene data show CDR1 as GTSNPN and CDR2 as SVGIG (reference sequence). The length of the CDR3 is 13 residues. V lost 4 bases and J 5 bases, leaving 14 bases between the germline ends. Written as DNA, the CDR3 is TGTGCCTGGATTGTGGGCTGGCCTTATGGCTACACCTTC. Translating gives CAWIVGWPYGYTF.

This clonotype was seen at least ten times. The chain links TRBV6-1 to TRBJ1-1, with TRBD1 as a possible D gene (5 bases). The V end lost 8 bases, the J end lost 7 bases, and 14 bases lay between the germline ends. The CDR3 runs to 12 residues. Germline assignment: CDR1 MNHNS and CDR2 SASEGT. The CDR3 protein is CASYQGLHEAFF. The CDR3 DNA reads TGTGCCAGCTATCAGGGCCTTCATGAAGCTTTCTTT.